Presented here are 14 T cell receptor beta chains from one specimen sequenced in a study of tumor-infiltrating lymphocytes in localized non-small cell lung cancer. Repertoires were generated with immunoSEQ multiplex PCR, while TCRdb's copy carries only in-frame clones and drops some. In the table there are 3,500 to 4,000 clones, around 74% of which are singletons. The sample comprised uninvolved lung tissue not adjacent to the tumor. These receptors all stem from a human donor with non-small cell lung cancer.

CDR3 amino acids: CAWSRQGAHGYTF. The CDR3 region has the DNA TGTGCCTGGAGTAGACAGGGGGCCCATGGCTACACCTTC. V and J are TRBV30 and TRBJ1-2; TRBD1 matches 10 bases. This CDR3 is 13 amino acids long. V gave up 2 bases and J gave up 6 bases; unmatched junction bases: 3. Germline V CDR1 and CDR2: GTSNPN, SVGIG (reference sequence).

This rearrangement joins TRBV11-2 to TRBJ2-7; D is possibly TRBD1 (6 bases). Germline V lookup: CDR1 SGHAT, CDR2 FQNNGV. V was pared by 1 base and J by 2 bases, with 15 bases between. CDR3 length: 16 residues. The DNA for the CDR3 is TGTGCCAGCAGCTTAGGACGATGGACAGCTACCTACGAGCAGTACTTC. It codes for CASSLGRWTATYEQYF.

The chain joins TRBV4-1 to TRBJ1-2; D unclear. V lost 6 bases and J 8 bases, leaving 16 bases between the germline ends. Germline CDR1 reads MGHRA; CDR2 reads YSYEKL. The CDR3 is 13 residues long. The CDR3 bases are TGCGCCAGCAGTCGGGGTCCTAGAGAAGGCTACACCTTC. This codes for CASSRGPREGYTF.

The rearrangement links TRBV7-9 to TRBJ1-3, with D unresolved. V lost 6 bases and J lost 0, with 6 bases in between. Germline CDR1 reads SEHNR; CDR2 reads FQNEAQ (reference sequence). This CDR3 has 13 amino acids. Here the CDR3 reads CASRSNSGNTIYF. The CDR3 DNA follows: TGTGCCAGCAGAAGTAACTCTGGAAACACCATATATTTT.

This clone was counted only a few times. The rearrangement links TRBV11-3 to TRBJ1-2, with D unresolved. In germline, CDR1 is SGHNT, CDR2 YENEEA. Trimming cost V 3 bases and J 3 bases, with 11 bases left between them. This CDR3 is 14 amino acids long. The CDR3 DNA sequence: TGTGCCAGCAGCTTTGACACGGGCGACTATGGCTACACCTTC. Amino acid sequence: CASSFDTGDYGYTF.

This clone is termed large. The V gene is TRBV30, the J gene TRBJ2-3, with a weak D call TRBD2 (5 bases). V was clipped by 3 bases and J by 5 bases, with 9 bases between them. Germline V gene lookup returns CDR1 GTSNPN and CDR2 SVGIG (reference sequence). The CDR3 is 12 residues long. CDR3 in amino acids: CAWRYGGDTQYF. CDR3 DNA: TGTGCCTGGAGGTACGGAGGAGATACGCAGTATTTT.

This chain connects TRBV5-1 to TRBJ2-1; 10 bases agree with TRBD1. V was pared by 1 base and J by 8 bases, with 6 bases of the junction left unmatched. Germline loops: CDR1 SGHRS, CDR2 YFSETQ. The CDR3 totals 15 residues. The CDR3 nucleotides are TGCGCCAGCAGCTTGAGACAGGGGGCTAGCGATGAGCAGTTCTTC. Encoded protein: CASSLRQGASDEQFF.

The chain has TRBV5-6 and TRBJ2-7; D not certain. Germline V lookup: CDR1 SGHDT, CDR2 YYEEEE. This CDR3 contains 16 residues. Trimming removed 4 bases from V and 0 bases from J, with 17 bases in between. This CDR3 is CASSTLGFRDSYEQYF. The CDR3 DNA reads TGTGCCAGCAGCACTTTAGGGTTTAGGGACTCCTACGAGCAGTACTTC.

The rearrangement links TRBV30 to TRBJ2-1; 9 positions match TRBD2. CDR1 is GTSNPN, CDR2 SVGIG, per germline (reference sequence). Trimming removed 5 bases from V and 4 bases from J; junction bases left unmatched: 6. This CDR3 has 14 amino acids. The CDR3 DNA follows: TGTGCCTGGGGACAGCGGGAGGTTTACAATGAGCAGTTCTTC. This translates into CAWGQREVYNEQFF.

This chain uses TRBV6-1 with TRBJ1-2, with D possibly being TRBD1 (5 bases). Trimming removed 5 bases from V and 0 bases from J, with 10 bases in between. CDR1 and CDR2 (germline): MNHNS, SASEGT. The CDR3 totals 14 residues. CDR3 in amino acids: CASSKRTSNYGYTF. The CDR3 coding sequence is TGTGCCAGCAGTAAAAGGACATCTAACTATGGCTACACCTTC.

The chain uses TRBV6-5 and TRBJ1-5; 11 positions agree with TRBD1. Germline V gives CDR1 MNHEY, CDR2 SVGAGI. The CDR3 has 14 residues. The trim removed 6 bases at V and 7 bases at J, leaving 5 bases unmatched. CDR3 residues: CASRPGTGGQPQHF. The DNA of the CDR3 is TGTGCCAGCAGGCCCGGGACAGGGGGACAGCCCCAGCATTTT.

The rearrangement joins TRBV6-1 to TRBJ1-5, with 7 bases that match TRBD1. Germline CDR1 reads MNHNS; CDR2 reads SASEGT. V trimming: 10 bases; J trimming: 3 bases; junction bases outside the gene matches: 9. The CDR3 has 14 residues. The chain's CDR3 is CATYPGQTNQPQHF. CDR3 coding DNA: TGTGCCACCTATCCGGGACAGACCAATCAGCCCCAGCATTTT.

Only one count was recorded for this clone. This rearrangement joins TRBV28 to TRBJ2-2, with 7 positions matching TRBD1. CDR1 is MDHEN and CDR2 is SYDVKM in the germline V gene. This CDR3 contains 15 residues. Unmatched junction bases numbered 10, after V lost 6 bases and J lost 6 bases. CDR3 sequence: CASSQTTGFPGELFF. CDR3 bases: TGTGCCAGCAGCCAAACGACAGGGTTCCCCGGGGAGCTGTTTTTT. The full variable domain, with the rest looked up from reference TRBV28 and TRBJ2-2, is DVKVTQSSRYLVKRTGEKVFLECVQDMDHENMFWYRQDPGLGLRLIYFSYDVKMKEKGDIPEGYSVSREKKERFSLILESASTNQTSMYLCASSQTTGFPGELFFGEGSRLTVL.

The chain links TRBV2 to TRBJ1-4; D unclear. CDR3 length: 14 residues. CDR1 is SNHLY and CDR2 is FYNNEI in the germline V gene. V was pared by 3 bases and J by 4 bases, with 9 bases between. CDR3 loop: CASSDRAGNEKLFF. CDR3 DNA: TGTGCCAGCAGTGACCGGGCGGGTAATGAAAAACTGTTTTTT.